The 15 T cell receptor beta chains listed next were all sequenced from one sample in a study of T cells after yellow fever vaccination. From the 5' RACE reads, TCRdb called clonotypes with MiXCR, one entry per CDR3 protein. The data show approximately 300,000 distinct CDR3 sequences, roughly 7% seen once. Sample: PBMCs, taken 35 to 50 days after the first yellow fever vaccination. The receptors shown here come from a young man who received the YFV17D yellow fever vaccine.

There are many counts of this clonotype. The chain employs TRBV5-1 and TRBJ2-1, with 12 bases aligning to TRBD2. Germline V CDR1 and CDR2: SGHRS, YFSETQ. This CDR3 region has 16 residues. V lost 3 bases and J lost 8; bases outside the gene matches: 9. The chain's CDR3 is CASSSTLAGGLYEQFF. In DNA form, the CDR3 reads TGCGCCAGCAGCTCCACTCTAGCGGGGGGGCTCTATGAGCAGTTCTTC.

This clonotype was found a few times. The V call is TRBV10-3, the J call TRBJ2-2, with D tentatively TRBD2 (5 bases). Trimming removed 6 bases from V and 0 bases from J, with 8 bases in between. This CDR3 is built from 14 residues. Germline lookup yields CDR1 ENHRY and CDR2 SYGVKD. The CDR3 bases are TGTGCCATCAGCCTCGGGACGAACACCGGGGAGCTGTTTTTT. Amino acids: CAISLGTNTGELFF.

The chain joins TRBV5-1 to TRBJ2-1; 8 nucleotides agree with TRBD2. CDR3 length: 15 amino acids. V lost 1 base, J lost 7 bases, and 7 bases stayed unmatched. In germline, CDR1 is SGHRS, CDR2 YFSETQ. CDR3 in DNA: TGCGCCAGCAGCTTGCGATACGGGGGGGGGAATGAGCAGTTCTTC. It translates to CASSLRYGGGNEQFF.

This chain uses TRBV4-1 with TRBJ2-7; D is undetermined. Trimming took 1 base from V and 2 from J, leaving 12 bases between them. The germline V gene encodes CDR1 MGHRA and CDR2 YSYEKL. The CDR3 covers 15 residues. The CDR3 DNA reads as TGCGCCAGCAGCCAAGGTTGGGCCAGTGCCTACGAGCAGTACTTC. Translation gives CASSQGWASAYEQYF.

This clonotype was seen a handful of times. The chain joins TRBV6-1 to TRBJ1-6; possible D gene TRBD1, 5 bases. Germline V gene sequence: CDR1 MNHNS, CDR2 SASEGT. The CDR3 has 13 residues. The V gene lost 8 bases and the J gene lost 5 bases, with 10 bases spanning the gap. The CDR3 region is CASGGIHNSPLHF. As DNA, the CDR3 is TGTGCCAGCGGGGGGATCCATAATTCACCCCTCCACTTT.

The genes are TRBV5-1 and TRBJ1-5, with D tentatively TRBD1 (5 bases). Trimming cost V 5 bases and J 4 bases, with 16 bases left between them. Germline lookup yields CDR1 SGHRS and CDR2 YFSETQ. This CDR3 spans 15 amino acids. The CDR3 protein is CASRSGTEENQPQHF. CDR3 DNA sequence: TGCGCCAGCAGGTCCGGGACGGAAGAAAATCAGCCCCAGCATTTT.

This clonotype was picked up many times. J is TRBJ1-6 and V is TRBV7-9; no clear D. The CDR3 has 14 amino acids. Trimming cost V 1 base and J 3 bases, with 4 bases left between them. Germline-derived CDR1 and CDR2 are SEHNR and FQNEAQ (reference sequence). In DNA, the CDR3 is TGTGCCAGCAGCTTAGGACACTATAATTCACCCCTCCACTTT. It encodes CASSLGHYNSPLHF.

V usage is TRBV6-1 and J usage is TRBJ2-5; D remains unclear. Germline CDR1 is MNHNS and CDR2 is SASEGT. The CDR3 consists of 16 residues. Trimming pared 1 base from V and 2 bases from J, leaving 14 bases between. CDR3 sequence reads: CASSEEARLLQETQYF. The CDR3 DNA sequence: TGTGCCAGCAGTGAAGAGGCCCGACTTTTACAAGAGACCCAGTACTTC.

The genes are TRBV20-1 and TRBJ1-2; D call uncertain. CDR1 DFQATT and CDR2 SNEGSKA come from the germline V gene (reference sequence). V lost 1 base and J lost 2, with 8 bases in between. The CDR3 runs to 13 residues. The DNA for the CDR3 is TGCAGTGCTAGAGTAGATGAAAACTATGGCTACACCTTC. This gives the protein CSARVDENYGYTF.

V usage is TRBV7-9 and J usage is TRBJ2-1; D uncertain. CDR1 is SEHNR, CDR2 FQNEAQ, per germline (reference sequence). Trimming removed 5 bases from V and 8 bases from J, with 13 bases in between. CDR3 length equals 13 residues. The CDR3 sequence is CASSIQRVYEQFF. CDR3 coding DNA: TGTGCCAGCAGCATCCAAAGGGTGTATGAGCAGTTCTTC.

The table lists this clonotype with a few counts. V usage is TRBV2 and J usage is TRBJ2-6; D gene unclear. The CDR3 extends over 13 amino acids. Trimming removed 7 bases at V and 2 bases at J, with 6 bases between. CDR1 is SNHLY and CDR2 is FYNNEI in the germline V gene. The CDR3 spells CASIETGANVLTF. The DNA for the CDR3 is TGTGCCAGCATTGAGACTGGGGCCAACGTCCTGACTTTC.

This clonotype has ten or more counts. The chain links TRBV5-1 to TRBJ1-1; 8 positions match TRBD1. Trimming took 1 base from V and 2 from J; bases not matched to a gene: 4. The CDR3 covers 15 residues. The germline gives CDR1 SGHRS, CDR2 YFSETQ. The CDR3 here is CASSLFQGANTEAFF. Here the CDR3 DNA reads TGCGCCAGCAGCTTGTTCCAGGGGGCTAACACTGAAGCTTTCTTT.

The chain employs TRBV20-1 and TRBJ1-5; TRBD1 aligns across 8 bases. The CDR3 loop spans 13 amino acids. Looked up from germline, CDR1 is DFQATT and CDR2 is SNEGSKA (reference sequence). Trimming cost V 5 bases and J 7 bases; bases outside gene matches: 7. The CDR3 loop reads CSAEQGVGQPQHF. For the CDR3, the DNA is TGCAGTGCTGAACAGGGGGTCGGGCAGCCCCAGCATTTT.

The table lists this clonotype with a few counts. V and J are TRBV28 and TRBJ2-5; D gene ambiguous. This CDR3 region has 13 residues. V lost 5 bases and J 5 bases, leaving 12 bases between the germline ends. Germline V gene data show CDR1 as MDHEN and CDR2 as SYDVKM. This chain's CDR3 is CASSRDPPETQYF. As DNA, the CDR3 is TGTGCCAGCAGTCGAGATCCCCCTGAGACCCAGTACTTC.

Remarks on this clonotype: The junction does not match germline at one end; this may be a read error. This chain connects TRBV12-3 or TRBV12-4 to TRBJ2-1; 8 nucleotides agree with TRBD2. The CDR3 is made up of 15 amino acids. CDR3 region: CGSSFSPLREGEQFF. In DNA form, the CDR3 reads TGTGGCAGCAGTTTTAGCCCCCTCCGGGAGGGAGAGCAGTTCTTC.